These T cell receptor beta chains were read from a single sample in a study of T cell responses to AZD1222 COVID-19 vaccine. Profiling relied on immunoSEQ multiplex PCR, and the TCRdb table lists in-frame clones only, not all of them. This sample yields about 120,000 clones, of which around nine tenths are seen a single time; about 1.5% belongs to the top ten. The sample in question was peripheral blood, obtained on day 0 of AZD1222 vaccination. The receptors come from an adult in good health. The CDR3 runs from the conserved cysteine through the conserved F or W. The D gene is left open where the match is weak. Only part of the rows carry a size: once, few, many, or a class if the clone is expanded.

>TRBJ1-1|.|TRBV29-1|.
TGCAGCGTTGGCCCAGGGGCTGTGAACACTGAAGCTTTCTTT
CSVGPGAVNTEAFF
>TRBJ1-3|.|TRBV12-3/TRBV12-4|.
TGTGCCAGCAGTTCAAACACCATATATTTT
CASSSNTIYF
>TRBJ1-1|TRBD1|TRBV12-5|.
TGTGCTAGTGGTTTGGCGCCGACAGGGGATTCCACTGAAGCTTTCTTT
CASGLAPTGDSTEAFF
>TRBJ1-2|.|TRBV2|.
TGTGCCAGCAGTCCGGGGAACAGGGCAGGCTACACCTTC
CASSPGNRAGYTF
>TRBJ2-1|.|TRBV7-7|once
TGTGCTAGCAGCTTAGGTGTTGTTAGGGACAATGAGCAGTTCTTC
CASSLGVVRDNEQFF
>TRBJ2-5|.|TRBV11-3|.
TGTGCCAGCAGCTTAGAACGGGAATGCGAGGGGGGGTCAATTAACGAGACCCAGTACTTC
CASSLERECEGGSINETQYF
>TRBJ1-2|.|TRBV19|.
TGTGCCAGTAGTATAGATATGGGGGGCGGCTATGGCTACACCTTC
CASSIDMGGGYGYTF
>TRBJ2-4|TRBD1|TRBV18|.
TGTGCCAGCCGACAGGGGCAGGGGAACGAATACTTC
CASRQGQGNEYF
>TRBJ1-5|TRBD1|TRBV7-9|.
TGTGCCAGCAGCTCGGACAGGGCCGCGGGTCAGCCCCAGCATTTT
CASSSDRAAGQPQHF
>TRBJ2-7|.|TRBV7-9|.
TGTGCCAGCAGCTATGGAGACCTGAGATCCTACGAGCAGTACTTC
CASSYGDLRSYEQYF
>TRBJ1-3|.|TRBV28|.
TGTGCCAGCAGAACTGGGGCCCTCAGCTCTGGAAACACCATATATTTT
CASRTGALSSGNTIYF
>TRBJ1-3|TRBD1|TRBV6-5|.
TGTGCCAGCAGATCGGGACAGATCTCTGGAAACACCATATATTTT
CASRSGQISGNTIYF
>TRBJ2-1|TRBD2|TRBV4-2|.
TGTGCCAGCAGCTACGGCGGGGGGAACAATGAGCAGTTCTTC
CASSYGGGNNEQFF
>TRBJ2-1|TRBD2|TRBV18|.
TGTGCCAGCTCACCACCGGCTAGCGGGAGGAAGTTCTTC
CASSPPASGRKFF
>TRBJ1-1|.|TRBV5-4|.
TGTGCCAGCAGCTTGGAGCCCTCTAACACTGAAGCTTTCTTT
CASSLEPSNTEAFF
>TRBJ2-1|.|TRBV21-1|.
TGTGCCAGCAGCCTAAGGCCCTTGAAACTAGCGGGAGGGTTCAATGAGCAGTTCTTC
CASSLRPLKLAGGFNEQFF
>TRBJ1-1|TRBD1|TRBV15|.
TGTGCCACCAGCACTCGAGACAGGGAGTGGGACACTGAAGCTTTCTTT
CATSTRDREWDTEAFF
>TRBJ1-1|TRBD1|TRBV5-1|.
TGCGCCAGCAGCGCGGGACAGGGGGACACTGAAGCTTTCTTT
CASSAGQGDTEAFF
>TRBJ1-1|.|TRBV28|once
TGTGCCAGCAGTTTTGGGGTTTCGAGCACTGAAGCTTTCTTT
CASSFGVSSTEAFF
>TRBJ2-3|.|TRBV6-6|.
TGTGCCACCAACAGTTATTCGGAAGATACGCAGTATTTT
CATNSYSEDTQYF
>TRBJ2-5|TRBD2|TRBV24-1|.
TGTGCCACCAGTGATCCGGGACTAGCCGGAGAGACCCAGTACTTC
CATSDPGLAGETQYF
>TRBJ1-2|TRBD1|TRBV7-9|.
TGTGCCAGCAGCTCCTTCCAGGGGGATCGGTATGGCTACACCTTC
CASSSFQGDRYGYTF
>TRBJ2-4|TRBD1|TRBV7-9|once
TGTGCCAGCAGCTTAGGAGAGGGGGCGGACAAAAACATTCAGTACTTC
CASSLGEGADKNIQYF
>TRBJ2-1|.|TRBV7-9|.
TGTGCCAGCAGCCCCGCAGGGTGGACCTACAATGAGCAGTTCTTC
CASSPAGWTYNEQFF
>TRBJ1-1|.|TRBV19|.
TGTGCCAGTAATTGGGGGCTCCGAACTGAAGCTTTCTTT
CASNWGLRTEAFF
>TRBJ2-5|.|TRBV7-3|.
TGTGCCAGCTCCAGTAGCAGGCAAGAGACCCAGTACTTC
CASSSSRQETQYF
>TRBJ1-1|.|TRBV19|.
TGTGCCAGTAGTATACGGGTTGGTACTGAAGCTTTCTTT
CASSIRVGTEAFF
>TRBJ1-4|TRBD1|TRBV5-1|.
TGCGCCAGCAGCTTCGGGACAGGGTCAAAACTGTTTTTT
CASSFGTGSKLFF
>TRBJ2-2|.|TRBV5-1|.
TGCGCCAGCAGCTGGAACCCGACTAAATCGGGGGAGCTGTTTTTT
CASSWNPTKSGELFF
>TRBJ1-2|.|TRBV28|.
TGTGCCAGCAGTTCCGAACAGGGTCCCTCCTATGGCTACACCTTC
CASSSEQGPSYGYTF
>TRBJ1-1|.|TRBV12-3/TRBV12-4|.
TGTGCCAGCAGTTTGTTAGAGAACACTGAAGCTTTCTTT
CASSLLENTEAFF
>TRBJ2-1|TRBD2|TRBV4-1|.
TGCGCCAGCAGCCAACCCGGAGGGAAGCGGGGGGTGGATGAGCAGTTCTTC
CASSQPGGKRGVDEQFF
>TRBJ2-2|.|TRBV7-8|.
TGTGCCAGCAGCTTAGGTCCGGACTCAGGGGTGAACACCGGGGAGCTGTTTTTT
CASSLGPDSGVNTGELFF
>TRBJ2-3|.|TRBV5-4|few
TGTGCCAGCAGCTTAGGGGGGGCGTCAGATACGCAGTATTTT
CASSLGGASDTQYF
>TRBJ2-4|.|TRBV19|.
TGTGCCAGTAGTATACTAGTTGGGAACATTCAGTACTTC
CASSILVGNIQYF
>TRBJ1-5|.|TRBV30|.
TGTGCCTGGGCTCATCAGGGCGGATCTAATCAGCCCCAGCATTTT
CAWAHQGGSNQPQHF